The entry below describes one TCR beta chain. V was trimmed by 1 base and J by 4 bases, leaving 9 bases between them. Looked up from germline, CDR1 is MNHNS and CDR2 is SASEGT. This CDR3 region has 14 residues. This record belongs to a study of blood T cell repertoires in COVID-19. Study overall: The United States, Italy and Spain provided the acute and convalescent COVID-19 samples.

As processed by the authors: Researchers report that nucleated cell counts were estimated from reference gene primer amplification. Profiled with immunoSEQ multiplex PCR; TCRdb holds only in-frame clones, not every one. Clonal size and the V and J genes are those of that table, whereas D and trimming came from the DNA. The table shows approximately 90,000 clones, with about 89% occurring only once. This sequence was found in a woman in her seventies with acute or convalescent COVID-19. The J gene is TRBJ2-3, the V gene TRBV6-1; D gene uncertain. Sequenced input: peripheral blood. The CDR3 loop reads CASSEVFAPDTQYF. Here the CDR3 DNA reads TGTGCCAGCAGTGAAGTTTTTGCGCCAGATACGCAGTATTTT.